The 21 T cell receptor beta chains below come from one sample, sequenced in a study of spatial heterogeneity in lung cancer. Specified time point: sample taken at primary tumor resection. Whole RNA, which was extracted from tumor, nontumor lung tissue or frozen PBMC, was sequenced without any cell sorting. TCRdb recomputed calls from the 5' RACE reads with MiXCR, one row per CDR3 protein. Of 12,000 to 15,000 distinct CDR3 sequences listed, 7% to 9% were seen once; the top ten hold roughly a third. Sequencing was performed on PBMCs, taken at surgery. These receptors originate from a female donor with early-stage non-small cell lung cancer.

This clonotype was observed at least ten times. This sequence joins TRBV11-3 and TRBJ2-3; D is unresolved. The CDR3 is made up of 15 amino acids. V gave up 3 bases and J gave up 0 bases, with 10 bases separating them. Germline CDR1 is SGHNT and CDR2 is YENEEA. The CDR3 loop reads CASSFDGSSTDTQYF. In DNA form, the CDR3 reads TGTGCCAGCAGCTTCGACGGCTCTAGCACAGATACGCAGTATTTT.

This clonotype was counted only a few times. The genes are TRBV6-2 or TRBV6-3 and TRBJ1-5; D is undetermined. CDR1 is MNHEY and CDR2 is SVGEGT in the germline V gene. The CDR3 spans 11 residues. Trimming cost V 0 bases and J 9 bases, with 3 bases left between them. The CDR3 region is CASSYSGPQHF. The CDR3, as DNA: TGTGCCAGCAGTTACTCGGGGCCCCAGCATTTT.

In this sample, this clonotype turned up many times. The V gene is TRBV7-2, the J gene TRBJ2-2, with no clear D. Germline V gene data show CDR1 as SGHTA and CDR2 as FQGNSA. V lost 3 bases and J 8 bases, leaving 10 bases between the germline ends. This CDR3 region has 13 residues. DNA of the CDR3: TGTGCCAGCAGCTTTTTCGGGCGGGGGGAGCTGTTTTTT. As protein: CASSFFGRGELFF.

This clonotype came up many times. The chain couples TRBV28 to TRBJ2-7; 8 nucleotides align to TRBD2. This CDR3 has 16 amino acids. V lost 0 bases and J lost 0; bases outside the gene matches: 4. CDR1 and CDR2 (germline): MDHEN, SYDVKM. CDR3 loop: CASSLWISGSSYEQYF. The CDR3 nucleotides read TGTGCCAGCAGTTTATGGATCAGCGGGAGCTCCTACGAGCAGTACTTC.

This clonotype was counted ten times or more. The rearrangement joins TRBV10-3 to TRBJ2-2, with 8 bases fitting TRBD2. Germline V gene sequence: CDR1 ENHRY, CDR2 SYGVKD. CDR3 size: 14 residues. V gave up 2 bases and J gave up 5 bases; unmatched junction bases: 1. The CDR3 here is CAISEREGTGELFF. CDR3 bases: TGTGCCATCAGTGAGCGGGAGGGAACCGGGGAGCTGTTTTTT.

Ten or more counts support this clonotype. The chain uses TRBV7-3 and TRBJ2-5; a weak D match, TRBD2 (5 bases). V was trimmed by 1 base and J by 4 bases, leaving 7 bases between them. This CDR3 contains 13 residues. From germline, CDR1 is SGHTA and CDR2 FQGTGA. This chain's CDR3 is CASSLNSGETQYF. In DNA, the CDR3 is TGTGCCAGCAGCTTAAACAGCGGAGAGACCCAGTACTTC.

This clonotype has at least ten counts. The rearrangement links TRBV5-5 to TRBJ1-5, with TRBD1 as a possible D gene (5 bases). This CDR3 is built from 16 residues. With 1 base removed from V and 7 bases from J, the gap between germline ends came to 18 bases. The germline CDR1 and CDR2 sequences are SGHKS and YYEKEE (reference sequence). CDR3 residues: CASSLYPRAQGQPQHF. The CDR3 nucleotides are TGTGCCAGCAGCTTGTACCCCCGGGCCCAGGGCCAGCCCCAGCATTTT. The whole variable domain, filled in from reference TRBV5-5 and TRBJ1-5, reads DAGVTQSPTHLIKTRGQQVTLRCSPISGHKSVSWYQQVLGQGPQFIFQYYEKEERGRGNFPDRFSARQFPNYSSELNVNALLLGDSALYLCASSLYPRAQGQPQHFGDGTRLSIL.

This clonotype has a count of ten or more. The chain couples TRBV14 to TRBJ2-7; D could derive from TRBD1 or TRBD2 (5 bases each). The CDR3 covers 14 residues. In germline, CDR1 is SGHDN, CDR2 FVKESK. V was trimmed by 4 bases and J by 3 bases, leaving 13 bases between them. The CDR3 region is CASSLTGTYYEQYF. CDR3 nucleotides: TGTGCCAGCAGCCTTACCGGGACCTACTACGAGCAGTACTTC.

This clonotype was detected many times. The genes are TRBV29-1 and TRBJ2-7; possibly TRBD1 for D (7 bases). With 3 bases removed from V and 9 bases from J, the gap between germline ends came to 12 bases. The CDR3 is 11 residues long. Germline V CDR1 and CDR2: SQVTM, ANQGSEA. The CDR3 protein is CSVEEGALQYF. CDR3 DNA sequence: TGCAGCGTTGAGGAGGGGGCCTTGCAGTACTTC.

This clonotype was found many times. The rearrangement links TRBV7-8 to TRBJ1-5; tentatively, D is TRBD1 (5 bases). The CDR3 runs 16 residues. Germline loops: CDR1 SGHVS, CDR2 FQNEAQ. The germline V and J ends were trimmed by 0 bases and 1 base, with 10 bases remaining between them. DNA of the CDR3: TGTGCCAGCAGCTTAGCGGAGTACAGGAGCAATCAGCCCCAGCATTTT. It encodes CASSLAEYRSNQPQHF.

This clonotype was counted many times. This chain links TRBV7-9 with TRBJ1-5; D is unresolved. The length of the CDR3 is 14 residues. V lost 1 base to trimming and J lost 5 bases, with 9 bases between them. CDR1 and CDR2 from the germline V gene are SEHNR and FQNEAQ (reference sequence). Here the CDR3 reads CASSLDVGYQPQHF. CDR3 bases: TGTGCCAGCAGCTTAGATGTGGGTTATCAGCCCCAGCATTTT.

This clonotype was seen many times. This chain connects TRBV28 to TRBJ2-7, with TRBD2 matching 13 bases. J lost 3 bases, V lost 2 bases, and 4 bases had no gene match. The CDR3 covers 16 residues. Germline CDR1 is MDHEN and CDR2 is SYDVKM. The CDR3 is CASSLIGTSGDYEQYF. CDR3 coding DNA: TGTGCCAGCAGTTTAATCGGGACTAGCGGGGACTACGAGCAGTACTTC.

This clonotype was picked up many times. The CDR3, as DNA: TGTGCCAGCAGTGAACCAGAAAAGCGCACAGATACGCAGTATTTT. It yields the protein CASSEPEKRTDTQYF. J is TRBJ2-3 and V is TRBV6-1; no firm D call. Germline V gene data show CDR1 as MNHNS and CDR2 as SASEGT. V was clipped by 2 bases and J by 1 base, with 10 bases between them. The CDR3 extends over 15 amino acids.

This sequence joins TRBV5-1 and TRBJ2-7; 9 bases are shared with TRBD1. Germline CDR1 and CDR2: SGHRS and YFSETQ. The CDR3 consists of 13 residues. Trimming cost V 9 bases and J 4 bases; bases outside gene matches: 8. The CDR3 nucleotides are TGCGCCAACGCCGGGGACAGGGTGTACGAGCAGTACTTC. It encodes CANAGDRVYEQYF.

The table lists this clonotype with many counts. This rearrangement joins TRBV6-1 to TRBJ2-7, with 12 nucleotides matching TRBD2. Looked up from germline, CDR1 is MNHNS and CDR2 is SASEGT. The CDR3 runs 13 residues. V lost 6 bases, J lost 3 bases, and 0 bases stayed unmatched. CDR3: CASRTSGSYEQYF. The CDR3 nucleotides read TGTGCCAGCAGGACTAGCGGGAGCTACGAGCAGTACTTC.

This clonotype was seen at least ten times. This rearrangement joins TRBV14 to TRBJ2-1; possible D gene TRBD1, 6 bases. V lost 2 bases and J lost 4, with 12 bases in between. This CDR3 is built from 15 residues. Germline V gene lookup returns CDR1 SGHDN and CDR2 FVKESK. The CDR3 DNA is TGTGCCAGCAGCCAAAACACAGGGCTTTACAATGAGCAGTTCTTC. Translation: CASSQNTGLYNEQFF.

This clonotype is labeled medium-sized (0.01 to 0.1%). The J gene is TRBJ2-5, the V gene TRBV28; 8 nucleotides align to TRBD1. The CDR3 contains 15 residues. Germline lookup yields CDR1 MDHEN and CDR2 SYDVKM. The trim removed 5 bases at V and 3 bases at J, leaving 8 bases unmatched. The CDR3 spells CASSPRGQVEETQYF. CDR3 coding DNA: TGTGCCAGCAGTCCAAGGGGACAGGTAGAAGAGACCCAGTACTTC.

This clonotype is medium-sized. The chain recombines TRBV4-1 with TRBJ1-5, with unresolved D. The ends were cut back, 5 bases at V and 3 bases at J, with 14 bases in the middle. The CDR3 has 15 amino acids. Germline V gives CDR1 MGHRA, CDR2 YSYEKL. The CDR3 protein is CASSEASGPNQPQHF. DNA of the CDR3: TGCGCCAGCAGCGAAGCGAGTGGTCCCAATCAGCCCCAGCATTTT.

This clonotype was seen ten or more times. The genes are TRBV27 and TRBJ1-2; TRBD1 aligns across 7 bases. Looked up from germline, CDR1 is MNHEY and CDR2 is SMNVEV (reference sequence). This CDR3 contains 14 residues. The V gene end was trimmed by 6 bases and the J gene end by 7 bases; junction bases not matched to a gene: 11. CDR3 DNA sequence: TGTGCCAGCAGATGGACAGGAGATACCTTTGGCTACACCTTC. Its translation is CASRWTGDTFGYTF.

This clonotype was picked up many times. CDR3 protein: CASTQEGRLARPYEQYF. CDR3 DNA sequence: TGTGCCAGCACCCAAGAGGGTCGACTAGCGAGACCCTACGAGCAGTACTTC. V is TRBV7-2 and J is TRBJ2-7, with TRBD2 identical over 8 bases. The CDR3 length is 17 residues. V lost 7 bases and J lost 2; bases outside the gene matches: 16. CDR1 is SGHTA and CDR2 is FQGNSA in the germline V gene.

This clonotype was detected ten times or more. This chain uses TRBV7-9 with TRBJ1-3; D might be TRBD1 (5 bases). Germline CDR1 reads SEHNR; CDR2 reads FQNEAQ (reference sequence). V was cut by 5 bases and J by 3 bases, with 11 bases left in between. CDR3 size: 14 residues. The chain's CDR3 is CASSLDSFGNTIYF. CDR3 bases: TGTGCCAGCAGCCTTGACAGCTTTGGAAACACCATATATTTT.